The TCR beta chain described here comes from a study of radiotherapy plus CTLA-4 blockade in lung cancer. Clones were read by immunoSEQ multiplex PCR, and TCRdb kept only the in-frame ones, dropping some. Altogether around 120,000 clones are present, 78% being singletons, with the ten largest covering roughly 5.3%. The CDR3 length is 13 residues. From germline, CDR1 is SEHNR and CDR2 FQNEAQ (reference sequence). Trimming pared 2 bases from V and 3 bases from J, leaving 7 bases between. This TCR was recovered from a human donor with non-small cell lung cancer who had a partial response to radiotherapy plus ipilimumab. The rearrangement joins TRBV7-9 to TRBJ1-1; D not resolved. The source was peripheral blood, collected from a patient treated with radiotherapy plus ipilimumab. The CDR3 is CASSLYGYTEAFF. The CDR3, as DNA: TGTGCCAGCAGCTTATACGGGTACACTGAAGCTTTCTTT.